The 11 T cell receptor beta chains presented below share a single source sample, sequenced in a study of T cell clonotyping in hematopoietic cell transplantation. Data came from immunoSEQ multiplex PCR; TCRdb stores just in-frame clones and leaves some out. The sample contains several thousand clones, around 85% of which appear only once. The sample here was peripheral blood mononuclear cells, taken 180 days after allogeneic stem cell transplant. Source of these receptors: a male patient between 60 and 69 years old who had an allogeneic stem cell transplant from an unrelated donor, so T cells may come from the graft donor. Some clones in this sample may be carry-over from other donors' samples.

This rearrangement joins TRBV11-2 to TRBJ1-2; a possible D gene is TRBD1 (5 bases). The germline gives CDR1 SGHAT, CDR2 FQNNGV. Trimming removed 5 bases from V and 5 bases from J, with 24 bases in between. The CDR3 length is 17 residues. The CDR3 DNA is TGTGCCAGCAGCCCCTTAGTAGGTGAACAGGTGAATTATGGCTACACCTTC. Protein product: CASSPLVGEQVNYGYTF.

The chain has TRBV5-6 and TRBJ1-5; 8 bases line up with TRBD1. V lost 4 bases, J lost 4 bases, and 13 bases stayed unmatched. Germline-derived CDR1 and CDR2 are SGHDT and YYEEEE. The CDR3 consists of 17 residues. As DNA, the CDR3 is TGTGCCAGCAGCCGCCTTACAGGGGGAAAAGGAAATCAGCCCCAGCATTTT. This encodes CASSRLTGGKGNQPQHF. Full variable domain (remainder filled in from reference TRBV5-6 and TRBJ1-5): DAGVTQSPTHLIKTRGQQVTLRCSPKSGHDTVSWYQQALGQGPQFIFQYYEEEERQRGNFPDRFSGHQFPNYSSELNVNALLLGDSALYLCASSRLTGGKGNQPQHFGDGTRLSIL.

The chain employs TRBV7-9 and TRBJ1-4, with D unresolved. This CDR3 has 15 residues. V was clipped by 5 bases and J by 2 bases, with 12 bases between them. The germline V gene encodes CDR1 SEHNR and CDR2 FQNEAQ (reference sequence). CDR3 nucleotide sequence: TGTGCCAGCAGCCAAGCCTGGGCGACTAATGAAAAACTGTTTTTT. Translation: CASSQAWATNEKLFF.

This clone was found once. This chain links TRBV4-3 with TRBJ2-5; the D gene is possibly TRBD2 (6 bases). The germline V and J ends were trimmed by 1 base and 7 bases, with 31 bases remaining between them. The CDR3 length is 20 residues. CDR1 is LGHNA, CDR2 YSLEER, per germline. In DNA form, the CDR3 reads TGCGCCAGCAGCCAAGGATGGAGGTCAAGGGGCCTCGAGGTCGGGGGGACCCAGTACTTC. Protein: CASSQGWRSRGLEVGGTQYF.

The rearrangement links TRBV4-1 to TRBJ2-3, with TRBD2 matching 8 bases. Looked up from germline, CDR1 is MGHRA and CDR2 is YSYEKL. CDR3 length: 16 residues. V trimming: 0 bases; J trimming: 3 bases; junction bases outside the gene matches: 5. The DNA of the CDR3 is TGCGCCAGCAGCCAAGAGCCCTCTAGCGGGACAGATACGCAGTATTTT. Translation gives CASSQEPSSGTDTQYF.

This chain connects TRBV2 to TRBJ1-1, with D perhaps matching TRBD1 (5 bases). The CDR3 has 15 residues. From germline, CDR1 is SNHLY and CDR2 FYNNEI. V dropped 6 bases and J dropped 4 bases, with 18 bases sitting between them. The CDR3 protein is CASRQQDFLGTEAFF. CDR3 in DNA: TGTGCCAGCAGGCAACAGGACTTTTTGGGCACTGAAGCTTTCTTT.

The genes are TRBV4-1 and TRBJ1-4; weak D call: TRBD1 (6 bases). The CDR3 extends over 15 amino acids. V lost 3 bases and J 7 bases, leaving 15 bases between the germline ends. From germline, CDR1 is MGHRA and CDR2 YSYEKL. The CDR3 sequence: CASSHGGRLGEKLFF. CDR3 sequence (DNA): TGCGCCAGCAGCCACGGGGGCAGGCTTGGTGAAAAACTGTTTTTT.

The chain is built from TRBV5-4 and TRBJ2-6; no firm D call. V was shortened by 4 bases and J by 3 bases, with 8 bases between the two germline ends. Germline loops: CDR1 SGHNT, CDR2 YYREEE (reference sequence). The CDR3 is 14 residues long. The DNA for the CDR3 is TGTGCCAGCAGCCTGTCGGTTGGGGCCAACGTCCTGACTTTC. Its protein is CASSLSVGANVLTF.

This rearrangement joins TRBV28 to TRBJ1-6, with D perhaps TRBD1 (5 bases). The CDR3 is 16 amino acids. Germline V gene data show CDR1 as MDHEN and CDR2 as SYDVKM. The V gene lost 3 bases and the J gene lost 10 bases, with 19 bases spanning the gap. CDR3 DNA: TGTGCCAGCAGTTTGAAAGGCAGGGCGTATGGGTCACCCCTCCACTTT. Residues: CASSLKGRAYGSPLHF.

The V gene is TRBV6-5, the J gene TRBJ1-2, with unresolved D. Looked up from germline, CDR1 is MNHEY and CDR2 is SVGAGI. Trimming took off 0 bases at V and 3 bases at J, with 5 bases between the two ends. The CDR3 contains 13 residues. CDR3 DNA: TGTGCCAGCAGTTACTCCCTTGACTATGGCTACACCTTC. This codes for CASSYSLDYGYTF.

In nucleotides, the CDR3 is TGCGCCAGCAGCCTTGTTTGGACAGGGGTGGTTGCTAATGAAAAACTGTTTTTT. Translated, it gives CASSLVWTGVVANEKLFF. The V and J genes are TRBV4-3 and TRBJ1-4, with 9 bases lining up with TRBD1. This CDR3 is 18 amino acids long. Looked up from germline, CDR1 is LGHNA and CDR2 is YSLEER. V lost 4 bases to trimming and J lost 3 bases; unmatched junction nucleotides: 12.